The 14 T cell receptor beta chains below were found in one sample sequenced in a study of T cell repertoires in cytomegalovirus infection. TCRdb fed the reads into MiXCR, producing one record per CDR3 protein. In the table there are around 280,000 distinct CDR3 sequences, around 9.1% of which are singletons. The specimen was PBMCs. The receptors originated from a human donor in good health (CMV status not recorded). Some clones in this sample may be carry-over from other donors' samples.

There are a few counts of this clonotype. J is TRBJ2-7 and V is TRBV28; D remains ambiguous. Germline assignment: CDR1 MDHEN and CDR2 SYDVKM. There are 10 residues in the CDR3. The V end lost 6 bases, the J end lost 7 bases, and 7 bases lay between the germline ends. The chain's CDR3 is CASRILEQYV. The CDR3 region has the DNA TGTGCCAGCAGGATACTTGAGCAGTACGTC.

This clonotype was found many times. V gene TRBV20-1 combines with J gene TRBJ1-1; D gene ambiguous. The CDR3 has 12 residues. Germline values: CDR1 DFQATT, CDR2 SNEGSKA (reference sequence). The germline V and J ends were trimmed by 7 bases and 6 bases, with 15 bases remaining between them. CDR3 protein: CSVRRGIAEAFF. CDR3 sequence (DNA): TGCAGTGTAAGGAGAGGGATCGCTGAAGCTTTCTTT.

This clonotype was observed at least ten times. The chain has TRBV29-1 and TRBJ1-1; D not certain. There are 13 residues in the CDR3. Between the trimmed V and J ends, which lost 6 bases and 0 bases, there was a span of 11 bases. The germline V gene has CDR1 SQVTM and CDR2 ANQGSEA. CDR3 sequence reads: CSVAPKLNTEAFF. The CDR3 DNA is TGCAGCGTAGCACCTAAACTGAACACTGAAGCTTTCTTT. Looking up the rest from reference TRBV29-1 and TRBJ1-1 gives the full variable domain: SAVISQKPSRDICQRGTSLTIQCQVDSQVTMMFWYRQQPGQSLTLIATANQGSEATYESGFVIDKFPISRPNLTFSTLTVSNMSPEDSSIYLCSVAPKLNTEAFFGQGTRLTVV.

The chain employs TRBV10-3 and TRBJ2-2, with D perhaps matching TRBD1 or TRBD2 (5 bases each). Germline assignment: CDR1 ENHRY and CDR2 SYGVKD. V lost 4 bases, J lost 4 bases, and 13 bases lay in between. The CDR3 runs 15 residues. The CDR3: CAISVGAGTTGELFF. CDR3 in DNA: TGTGCCATCAGTGTAGGGGCAGGGACCACCGGGGAGCTGTTTTTT.

Ten or more counts support this clonotype. V is TRBV2 and J is TRBJ2-7; 8 nucleotides align to TRBD1. From germline, CDR1 is SNHLY and CDR2 FYNNEI. The CDR3 has 12 residues. J gave up 7 bases and V 9 bases, and 8 bases lay outside the gene matches. CDR3 nucleotides: TGTGCCAGTCTGGGCAGGGGGCGAGAGCAGTACTTC. It translates to CASLGRGREQYF.

There are a few counts of this clonotype. The chain is built from TRBV15 and TRBJ2-3; 8 nucleotides agree with TRBD1. The CDR3 is 17 amino acids. Looked up from germline, CDR1 is LNHNV and CDR2 is YYDKDF (reference sequence). The V gene end was trimmed by 2 bases and the J gene end by 3 bases; junction bases not matched to a gene: 10. For the CDR3, the DNA is TGTGCCACCAGCAGACTACAAGGACAGGGTGGAACAGATACGCAGTATTTT. It yields the protein CATSRLQGQGGTDTQYF.

In this sample, this clonotype turned up many times. The chain joins TRBV7-2 to TRBJ1-3, with D possibly TRBD1 on 6 matching bases. V was trimmed by 4 bases and J by 0 bases, leaving 7 bases between them. Per germline, CDR1 SGHTA and CDR2 FQGNSA. The CDR3 spans 14 residues. The CDR3 protein is CASSWTDSGNTIYF. The CDR3 nucleotides are TGTGCCAGCAGCTGGACAGACTCTGGAAACACCATATATTTT.

The sample holds many counts of this clonotype. This chain links TRBV7-2 with TRBJ2-2; perhaps TRBD1 as D (7 bases). Trimming left V 6 bases short and J 5 bases short, with 16 bases between. From germline, CDR1 is SGHTA and CDR2 FQGNSA. CDR3 length: 15 amino acids. CDR3 DNA: TGTGCCAGCAGAAGACAGGGAGGAAGAACCGGGGAGCTGTTTTTT. Translated: CASRRQGGRTGELFF.

The V call is TRBV29-1, the J call TRBJ1-1; 10 positions agree with TRBD1. The CDR3 has 15 residues. Germline lookup yields CDR1 SQVTM and CDR2 ANQGSEA. Trimming cost V 2 bases and J 0 bases; bases outside gene matches: 3. CDR3 sequence (DNA): TGCAGCGTTGAACGGGACAGGGGAATGAACACTGAAGCTTTCTTT. Its protein product is CSVERDRGMNTEAFF.

This chain links TRBV7-3 with TRBJ2-7, with a weak D call TRBD2 (5 bases). Trimming stripped 0 bases from V and 7 bases from J, with 10 bases between. The CDR3 is 13 amino acids. CDR1 and CDR2 (germline): SGHTA, FQGTGA. CDR3 protein: CASSLTDSGEQYV. In DNA, the CDR3 is TGTGCCAGCAGCTTAACGGACTCGGGAGAGCAGTACGTC.

This clonotype was seen only a few times. The chain uses TRBV20-1 and TRBJ2-7; D might be TRBD2 (7 bases). Germline-derived CDR1 and CDR2 are DFQATT and SNEGSKA (reference sequence). The CDR3 covers 13 residues. The CDR3 DNA is TGCAGCGCCGCGGGGGCAAGCTCCTACGAGCAGTACGTC. It yields the protein CSAAGASSYEQYV.

The sample holds many counts of this clonotype. The V call is TRBV7-9, the J call TRBJ2-7; tentatively, D is TRBD1 (6 bases). The V gene's germline CDR1 is SEHNR and CDR2 FQNEAQ (reference sequence). The V and J ends lost 4 bases and 4 bases respectively, with 11 bases between them. This CDR3 is 13 amino acids long. Here the CDR3 DNA reads TGTGCCAGCAGCTCGAGGGGGACGTACGAGCAGTACTTC. Encoded protein: CASSSRGTYEQYF.

Of note for this clonotype: A much larger clone is a single base away; this may be a read error. The chain recombines TRBV3-1 with TRBJ2-5; TRBD2 aligns across 8 bases. Germline CDR1 and CDR2: LGHDT and YNNKEL (reference sequence). CDR3 length: 14 residues. The CDR3 protein is CTSSQPGGAETQYF. CDR3 nucleotide sequence: TGTACCAGCAGCCAACCCGGGGGGGCTGAGACCCAGTACTTC.

The chain joins TRBV5-1 to TRBJ2-3, with D tentatively TRBD1 or TRBD2 (6 bases each). Per germline, CDR1 SGHRS and CDR2 YFSETQ. The CDR3 sequence is 14 residues long. Trimming took off 0 bases at V and 6 bases at J, with 11 bases between the two ends. CDR3 protein: CASSLGDGGDTQYF. The CDR3 bases are TGCGCCAGCAGCTTGGGCGACGGGGGCGATACGCAGTATTTT.